This TCR beta chain was sequenced in a study of Graves' ophthalmopathy and Graves' hyperthyroidism (dated by TCRdb to the late 2010s). With regard to the full study: A patient counted as having stable hyperthyroidism if there was no progression to ophthalmopathy within 18 months of follow-up. The study used TCR beta repertoire signatures to distinguish Graves' ophthalmopathy from Graves' hyperthyroidism and to predict progression to ophthalmopathy. To explore V-J signatures distinguishing ophthalmopathy from hyperthyroidism, a discovery set of under 110 patients (fewer than 45 ophthalmopathy, about 57 stable hyperthyroidism) was enrolled. In roughly 6 hyperthyroidism patients, the T-cell repertoires found in thyroid tissue were compared with those found in blood. Following sampling, methimazole starting at 30 mg daily was administered to hyperthyroidism patients, and high-dose intravenous methylprednisolone was administered to ophthalmopathy patients. The independent validation cohort included 18 to 20 hyperthyroidism patients plus 17 patients who later progressed from hyperthyroidism to ophthalmopathy. In total, approximately 130 blood samples were TCR-sequenced: approximately 42 ophthalmopathy, approximately 75 hyperthyroidism and approximately 17 hyperthyroidism-to-ophthalmopathy patients. Here is what the overall study found, with its caveats: No statistical method was used to set the sample size in advance, and the investigators knew which group each participant was assigned to. Most expanded thyroid clonotypes with frequency above 0.001 were also detected in blood, suggesting blood repertoires may reflect the thyroid immune response. In validation, the model predicted ophthalmopathy progression with nearly 71% sensitivity and 72.22% specificity; approximately 12 predicted patients were CT-confirmed with GO in a median of around 6 months. Ophthalmopathy was separated from stable hyperthyroidism by the 13-signature model with around 89% sensitivity and around 81% specificity in cross-validation and with 80%/75% in the test set.

The hyperthyroidism patients were 18 to 65 years old and newly diagnosed, with a disease duration of less than 2 months. Anyone with other autoimmune diseases, uncontrolled infections, pregnancy or lactation was excluded from the study. Clinical symptoms, serum thyroxine, TRAb, thyroid ultrasound and orbital computed tomography formed the basis of the diagnosis. Total RNA was extracted using Trizol reagent, and RNA quality was checked on an Agilent 2100 Bioanalyzer. The germline V gene encodes CDR1 MGHRA and CDR2 YSYEKL. The V end gives up 1 base and the J end 8 bases, leaving 9 bases in the junction not matched to a gene. Its CDR3 holds 17 amino acids, cysteine through phenylalanine. Just CDR3 DNA is preserved here, 51 bases in frame from base 1. As to this clonotype: Its antigen is currently not known. Base qualities are not provided; no much larger clone lies one nucleotide away.

For repertoire sequencing, the TCR beta CDR3 regions were amplified from RNA transcripts. The first round was an RT-PCR using HTBI primers with the Qiagen OneStep RT-PCR kit, and this first round was followed by a second-round multiplex PCR, then size selection and purification. Libraries were sequenced paired-end with 100 bp reads on an Illumina HiSeq2000. Processing in the source paper ran as follows. SOAPnuke was used to process the reads, throwing out any read that had adapters, had uncalled bases, had a mean Phred below 15, or lacked an exact constant-primer or identifier match. COPE v1.2.5 was used to merge high-quality paired reads. Each unique nucleotide sequence was defined as a clonotype, and clonotypes were aligned to IMGT TRB V, D and J references with MiTCR v1.1. Only V-J combinations with frequency above 0.0001 were analysed, covering approximately 99% of repertoires. For each V-J combination, a TCR clonal expansion and chaos score was defined as F50 clonal expansion divided by the chaos observed in the TCRdist matrix. Welch's t-statistics and random forest were used to reduce the features to about 14 V-J combinations, which were then used as input to a naive Bayes classifier. The similarity between thyroid and blood repertoires was quantified using the Morisita-Horn index. TCRdb cleaned the public reads at Q25 with fastp, built clones with MiXCR and kept in-frame beta chains. Each entry merges the rows of one CDR3 protein and shows their most common DNA and genes. The authors' filters were not applied to this entry. The sample records around 520,000 distinct CDR3 sequences, just under 40% of which are singletons. The top ten hold about 4% of the sample.

The chain uses TRBV4-1 and TRBJ1-6; TRBD1 lines up with 9 middle nucleotides. The receptor's source is an adult man with Graves' hyperthyroidism. The sequencing sample was made of peripheral blood or thyroid tissue (not recorded which). Here the CDR3 is given as CASSQADRGFRDSPLHF. The bases are TGCGCCAGCAGCCAAGCGGACAGGGGCTTTCGGGATTCACCCCTCCACTTT.